The present entry profiles one TCR beta chain with its context. Antigen specificity is unknown. The record originates from a study of cytomegalovirus exposure and HLA in healthy donors. Study-wide results and limits: TCR clusters originating in the first cohort tended to co-occur in the roughly 120 validation repertoires, according to a later analysis. A classifier reportedly called cytomegalovirus status with high sensitivity and specificity. The study recorded 150 to 200 TCR beta chains that were cytomegalovirus-associated.

Profiling relied on immunoSEQ multiplex PCR, and the TCRdb table lists in-frame clones only, not all of them. Here the sample spans more than 55,000 clones, less than 95% being singletons. Germline assignment: CDR1 SQVTM and CDR2 ANQGSEA. J lost 3 bases, V lost 7 bases, and 11 bases had no gene match. This CDR3 has 15 amino acids. Sequences were obtained from PBMCs. This receptor was identified in a woman in her late teens or twenties in good health and CMV-seronegative. The rearrangement uses TRBV29-1 and TRBJ2-2, with 7 nucleotides matching TRBD1. The CDR3 region is CSGRNTGVDTGELFF. DNA of the CDR3: TGCAGCGGCCGAAACACAGGGGTTGACACCGGGGAGCTGTTTTTT.